The 21 T cell receptor beta chains below all came from one sample that was sequenced in a study of CD8+ T cells in alopecia areata. Extracted RNA was reverse transcribed into cDNA, the sequencing template. The table came from immunoSEQ multiplex PCR; TCRdb's copy has only in-frame clones and leaves some out. The table records 150,000 or so clones, approximately 45% of them present only once. The sequenced material came from CD4+ T cells sorted from blood. The receptors derive from a human donor with alopecia areata.

The chain recombines TRBV5-1 with TRBJ2-7; TRBD2 agrees at 10 bases. The CDR3 is 16 residues long. Unmatched junction bases numbered 8, after V lost 3 bases and J lost 2 bases. Per the germline V gene, CDR1 is SGHRS and CDR2 is YFSETQ. DNA of the CDR3: TGCGCCAGCAGCTCAGTTAGCGGGAGGACGCCCTACGAGCAGTACTTC. Translating it yields CASSSVSGRTPYEQYF.

This clone was found a few times. V gene TRBV7-9 combines with J gene TRBJ1-2; D ambiguous. V dropped 3 bases and J dropped 1 base, with 9 bases sitting between them. The CDR3 is 14 residues long. The germline gives CDR1 SEHNR, CDR2 FQNEAQ (reference sequence). CDR3 nucleotide sequence: TGTGCCAGCAGCTTCGCCGGGAGTAACTATGGCTACACCTTC. Translated, it gives CASSFAGSNYGYTF.

This rearrangement joins TRBV5-6 to TRBJ2-1, with 8 bases identical to TRBD1. The CDR3 is 14 residues long. Germline CDR1 reads SGHDT; CDR2 reads YYEEEE. V was pared by 7 bases and J by 8 bases, with 11 bases of the junction left unmatched. This CDR3 is CASARDRGSDEQFF. CDR3 DNA sequence: TGTGCCAGCGCCCGCGACAGGGGTTCAGATGAGCAGTTCTTC.

This clone has just a few counts. The gene calls are TRBV28 and TRBJ2-7; no definite D call. CDR1 is MDHEN, CDR2 SYDVKM, per germline. Trimming stripped 8 bases from V and 2 bases from J, with 10 bases between. This CDR3 spans 12 amino acids. The CDR3 here is CASFTQAYEQYF. CDR3 bases: TGTGCCAGCTTTACTCAAGCCTACGAGCAGTACTTC. The variable domain in full, completed from reference TRBV28 and TRBJ2-7, reads DVKVTQSSRYLVKRTGEKVFLECVQDMDHENMFWYRQDPGLGLRLIYFSYDVKMKEKGDIPEGYSVSREKKERFSLILESASTNQTSMYLCASFTQAYEQYFGPGTRLTVT.

With respect to this clone: The identical CDR3 is also encoded by other nucleotide sequences in the sample. The V call is TRBV18, the J call TRBJ2-3; D is uncertain. The CDR3 totals 11 residues. The germline V gene has CDR1 KGHSH and CDR2 LQKENI. The V gene lost 4 bases and the J gene lost 4 bases, with 3 bases spanning the gap. The CDR3: CASSRADTQYF. The CDR3 nucleotides are TGTGCCAGCTCACGTGCAGATACGCAGTATTTT.

This clone has a handful of counts. The chain recombines TRBV29-1 with TRBJ1-1; 12 positions match TRBD1. This CDR3 spans 13 amino acids. V dropped 6 bases and J dropped 6; count of bases not matched to a gene: 5. Germline V gene data show CDR1 as SQVTM and CDR2 as ANQGSEA. CDR3 in DNA: TGCAGCGTCGTGGGACAGGGGGCGGCTGAAGCTTTCTTT. Translating it yields CSVVGQGAAEAFF. Using reference TRBV29-1 and TRBJ1-1 for the parts outside the CDR3, the full variable domain is SAVISQKPSRDICQRGTSLTIQCQVDSQVTMMFWYRQQPGQSLTLIATANQGSEATYESGFVIDKFPISRPNLTFSTLTVSNMSPEDSSIYLCSVVGQGAAEAFFGQGTRLTVV.

The chain employs TRBV28 and TRBJ2-7; 7 nucleotides match TRBD2. The ends lost 5 bases at V and 5 bases at J; junction bases unmatched: 15. Germline V CDR1 and CDR2: MDHEN, SYDVKM. The CDR3 is made up of 16 amino acids. The CDR3 here is CASSPTGRYRGDEQYF. In DNA, the CDR3 is TGTGCCAGCAGTCCTACTGGGAGGTACCGGGGGGACGAGCAGTACTTC.

This clone occurred a few times. V usage is TRBV7-3 and J usage is TRBJ2-1; 8 nucleotides line up with TRBD2. CDR1 is SGHTA and CDR2 is FQGTGA in the germline V gene. V shed 5 bases and J 5 bases; nucleotides not matched to a gene: 8. The CDR3 covers 15 residues. CDR3 nucleotide sequence: TGTGCCAGCAGCCCGGGGCCGGGACTAGACAATGAGCAGTTCTTC. Protein: CASSPGPGLDNEQFF.

The chain links TRBV20-1 to TRBJ2-1; D ambiguous. This CDR3 has 11 amino acids. CDR1 is DFQATT and CDR2 is SNEGSKA in the germline V gene (reference sequence). The ends were cut back, 6 bases at V and 3 bases at J, with 6 bases in the middle. CDR3 residues: CSAWSYNEQFF. CDR3 sequence (DNA): TGCAGTGCCTGGAGCTACAATGAGCAGTTCTTC.

The chain employs TRBV6-5 and TRBJ2-7; no reliable D call. Germline CDR1 MNHEY, CDR2 SVGAGI. V lost 8 bases and J 5 bases, leaving 13 bases between the germline ends. This CDR3 has 12 residues. CDR3 residues: CASAWERNEQYF. The CDR3 DNA reads as TGTGCCAGCGCATGGGAAAGGAACGAGCAGTACTTC.

This clone was observed a handful of times. The genes are TRBV4-1 and TRBJ2-3; D is ambiguous. Germline-derived CDR1 and CDR2 are MGHRA and YSYEKL. The CDR3 extends over 13 amino acids. The V gene lost 1 base and the J gene lost 5 bases, with 7 bases spanning the gap. CDR3 coding DNA: TGCGCCAGCAGCCAAGTGCTTGGAGATACGCAGTATTTT. Encoded protein: CASSQVLGDTQYF.

This clone was seen only once. This chain joins TRBV2 and TRBJ2-7, with TRBD1 as a possible D gene (5 bases). This CDR3 is built from 12 residues. Trimming stripped 4 bases from V and 3 bases from J, with 7 bases between. Germline V gene lookup returns CDR1 SNHLY and CDR2 FYNNEI. The CDR3 bases are TGTGCCAGCAGTGTGACAGACTACGAGCAGTACTTC. It yields the protein CASSVTDYEQYF.

The rearrangement uses TRBV29-1 and TRBJ2-7, with 7 bases identical to TRBD1. The CDR3 is 14 amino acids. With 4 bases clipped from V and 0 bases from J, the junction kept 6 bases outside the gene matches. The germline CDR1 and CDR2 sequences are SQVTM and ANQGSEA. The CDR3 sequence: CSVAGQINSYEQYF. The CDR3 DNA reads as TGCAGCGTTGCGGGACAGATTAACTCCTACGAGCAGTACTTC.

There are a few counts of this clone. This chain joins TRBV29-1 and TRBJ2-1; either TRBD1 or TRBD2 may fit D (6 bases each). Trimming shortened V by 6 bases and J by 8 bases, and 14 bases separated the two germline ends. Germline CDR1 and CDR2: SQVTM and ANQGSEA. The CDR3 sequence is 12 residues long. DNA of the CDR3: TGCAGCGTGAGGCGGGACAAGGATGAGCAGTTCTTC. This gives the protein CSVRRDKDEQFF.

This chain joins TRBV5-1 and TRBJ2-6; no clear D. Germline values: CDR1 SGHRS, CDR2 YFSETQ. V lost 4 bases and J lost 1, with 9 bases in between. This CDR3 contains 15 residues. CDR3 loop: CASSPALSGANVLTF. CDR3 in DNA: TGCGCCAGCAGCCCGGCCCTATCTGGGGCCAACGTCCTGACTTTC.

This chain links TRBV7-9 with TRBJ1-5; unclear D gene. The V end lost 1 base, the J end lost 3 bases, and 4 bases lay between the germline ends. The germline V gene has CDR1 SEHNR and CDR2 FQNEAQ (reference sequence). The CDR3 spans 13 residues. For the CDR3, the DNA is TGTGCCAGCAGCTTAGAATACAATCAGCCCCAGCATTTT. Its protein is CASSLEYNQPQHF.

The chain carries TRBV7-3 and TRBJ2-3, with unresolved D. This CDR3 is built from 12 residues. The ends were cut back, 4 bases at V and 0 bases at J, with 2 bases in the middle. CDR1 is SGHTA and CDR2 is FQGTGA in the germline V gene. The CDR3 spells CASSSSTDTQYF. The DNA of the CDR3 is TGTGCCAGCAGCTCTAGCACAGATACGCAGTATTTT.

The V and J genes are TRBV5-6 and TRBJ2-4, with D perhaps TRBD1 (6 bases). The CDR3 loop spans 15 amino acids. V was clipped by 1 base and J by 7 bases, with 15 bases between them. Germline lookup yields CDR1 SGHDT and CDR2 YYEEEE. The CDR3 here is CASSLWGRDGNIQYF. CDR3 in DNA: TGTGCCAGCAGCTTGTGGGGGCGAGACGGGAACATTCAGTACTTC.

V and J are TRBV5-1 and TRBJ2-7, with D maybe TRBD1 (5 bases). V lost 1 base, J lost 5 bases, and 7 bases lay in between. The CDR3 consists of 12 residues. Germline V CDR1 and CDR2: SGHRS, YFSETQ. The CDR3 here is CASSLQGNEQYF. Here the CDR3 DNA reads TGCGCCAGCAGCTTGCAGGGAAACGAGCAGTACTTC.

For the CDR3, the DNA is TGCGCCAGCAGCTTACCCGACAACCAAGAGACCCAGTACTTC. Its translation is CASSLPDNQETQYF. This sequence joins TRBV5-1 and TRBJ2-5; no clear D. The V gene lost 2 bases and the J gene lost 0 bases, with 8 bases spanning the gap. There are 14 residues in the CDR3. The germline CDR1 and CDR2 sequences are SGHRS and YFSETQ.

The chain has TRBV28 and TRBJ2-6, with 7 bases aligning to TRBD2. Germline CDR1 reads MDHEN; CDR2 reads SYDVKM. V was pared by 6 bases and J by 0 bases, with 5 bases of the junction left unmatched. This CDR3 is 16 amino acids long. In DNA, the CDR3 is TGTGCCAGCAGACTAGCGACCAGCTCTGGGGCCAACGTCCTGACTTTC. Protein sequence: CASRLATSSGANVLTF. The full variable domain, with the rest looked up from reference TRBV28 and TRBJ2-6, is DVKVTQSSRYLVKRTGEKVFLECVQDMDHENMFWYRQDPGLGLRLIYFSYDVKMKEKGDIPEGYSVSREKKERFSLILESASTNQTSMYLCASRLATSSGANVLTFGAGSRLTVL.